Listed below are T cell receptor beta chains from one sample, sequenced in a study of T cells in Graves' hyperthyroidism and ophthalmopathy. TCRdb passed the multiplex PCR reads through MiXCR, listing each CDR3 protein once. Of hundreds of thousands of distinct CDR3 sequences listed, about 18% are singletons. Sequenced sample: blood. These receptors all come from a woman in her late teens or twenties with Graves' hyperthyroidism. The CDR3 runs from the conserved cysteine through the conserved F or W. Each record gives: J gene, D gene, clone size, V gene, CDR3 DNA, CDR3 protein. The D gene is left open where the match is weak. Clone size is shown for a subset of rows, as once, few, many or a class of expanded clone.

>TRBJ2-5|TRBD2|many|TRBV2
TGTGCCAGCAGCTTGACTAGCGCGGGGTGGGAGACCCAGTACTTC
CASSLTSAGWETQYF
>TRBJ1-1|NA|few|TRBV24-1
TGTGCCACCGGAGGAGCTTTCTTT
CATGGAFF
>TRBJ1-1|NA|many|TRBV4-1
TGCGCCAGCAGCCAAGTGACAGACACTGAAGCTTTCTTT
CASSQVTDTEAFF
>TRBJ1-1|NA|many|TRBV7-7
TGTGCTAGCAGCTCGAAAGCTTTCTTT
CASSSKAFF
>TRBJ2-2|NA|NA|TRBV12-5
TGTGCTAGTGGGACGACCAGCGGGGAGCTGTTTTTT
CASGTTSGELFF
>TRBJ1-5|NA|many|TRBV6-5
TGTGCCAGCAGTTACCTCCGGATCGGCAGTAATCAGCCCCAGCATTTT
CASSYLRIGSNQPQHF
>TRBJ1-5|NA|NA|TRBV19
TGTGCCAGTAGTATTTTAGGGTCCAGCAATCAGCCCCAGCATTTT
CASSILGSSNQPQHF
>TRBJ1-3|NA|few|TRBV10-1
TGCGCCAGTGGGAATAATCCGAACACCATATATTTT
CASGNNPNTIYF
>TRBJ2-2|NA|NA|TRBV5-4
TGTGCCAGCAGCGGAGAGCCGCAGGGATTTGGCGGGGAGCTGTTTTTT
CASSGEPQGFGGELFF
>TRBJ2-6|NA|many|TRBV15
TGTGCCACCAGCAGAGACGGGCTCGCCGGGGCCAACGTCCTGACTTTC
CATSRDGLAGANVLTF
>TRBJ1-1|TRBD1|many|TRBV12-3/TRBV12-4
TGTGCCAGCACCCCCGGACAGGCTAGGAATGGCGCTGAAGCTTTCTTT
CASTPGQARNGAEAFF
>TRBJ2-5|NA|many|TRBV27
TGTGCCAGCAGTTTTTTCGTGGGGGACGAGACCCAGTACTTC
CASSFFVGDETQYF
>TRBJ2-7|NA|many|TRBV4-1
TGCGCCAGCAGCCAAGATCGGTCTGAGGTCTACGAGCAGTACTTC
CASSQDRSEVYEQYF
>TRBJ1-2|NA|many|TRBV9
TGTGCCAGCAGCGAAAGCGAGGGGACCGGTGGCTACACCTTC
CASSESEGTGGYTF
>TRBJ1-2|NA|many|TRBV5-1
TGCGCCAGCAGCTTGAAAAAGAATTTTCTTAACTATGGCTACACCTTC
CASSLKKNFLNYGYTF
>TRBJ1-2|NA|many|TRBV6-5
TGTGCCAGCAGTATTTCAGGGGCCTATGGCTACACCTTC
CASSISGAYGYTF
>TRBJ1-5|NA|many|TRBV7-8
TGTGCCAGCAGCTCACGTGGGTCGGGAGACGATCAGCCCCAGCATTTT
CASSSRGSGDDQPQHF
>TRBJ2-2|NA|many|TRBV9
TGTGCCAGCTCAGGCGGGTCCGCGAACACCGGGGAGCTGTTTTTT
CASSGGSANTGELFF
>TRBJ1-6|NA|few|TRBV20-1
TGCAGTGCTAGATTGCCGGGGGCGCTTAATTCACCCCTCCACTTT
CSARLPGALNSPLHF
>TRBJ1-2|TRBD1|NA|TRBV20-1
TGCAGTGCTCCCGGACAGGGCGCAGAGGCCTTC
CSAPGQGAEAF
>TRBJ2-2|TRBD1|many|TRBV3-1
TGTGCCAGCCAAGGGACAGGGACGACCGGGAAGCTGTTTTTT
CASQGTGTTGKLFF
>TRBJ1-3|NA|NA|TRBV18
TGTGCCAGCTCCAACAGGGATCGAGCCGTCTCTGGAAACACCATATATTTT
CASSNRDRAVSGNTIYF
>TRBJ2-7|NA|NA|TRBV7-9
TGTGCCAGCAGCTTCACGGTCTCCTACGAGCAGTACTTC
CASSFTVSYEQYF
>TRBJ1-2|NA|NA|TRBV7-9
TGTGCCAGCAGCTTCGGCGGTCAGGGCTATGGCTACACCTTC
CASSFGGQGYGYTF
>TRBJ2-3|NA|many|TRBV12-3/TRBV12-4
TGTGCCAGCAGGATCACAGATACGCAGTATTTT
CASRITDTQYF
>TRBJ2-2|TRBD2|many|TRBV2
TGTGCCAGCAGTACTCTTAGCGGGGCTACCGGGGAGCTGTTTTTT
CASSTLSGATGELFF
>TRBJ1-5|NA|many|TRBV12-3/TRBV12-4
TGTGCCAGCAGACTGGGTCCCGGCAATCAGCCCCAGCATTTT
CASRLGPGNQPQHF
>TRBJ2-3|TRBD1|NA|TRBV7-3
TGTGCCAGCAGCCCCGGACAGGGGCTGAATACGCAGTATTTT
CASSPGQGLNTQYF
>TRBJ1-5|TRBD1|many|TRBV7-8
TGTGCCAGCAGCTTACTTTACAGGGGGGTTGATCAGCCCCAGCATTTT
CASSLLYRGVDQPQHF
>TRBJ1-1|NA|NA|TRBV7-2
TGTGCCAGCAGCTTATATTGGGAAGGGAACACTGAAGCTTTCTTT
CASSLYWEGNTEAFF
>TRBJ2-5|TRBD2|many|TRBV3-1
TGTGCCAGCAGCCAAGGATACTCACTAGCGGGGGGGCCGGAGACCCAGTACTTC
CASSQGYSLAGGPETQYF
>TRBJ1-1|TRBD1|many|TRBV12-3/TRBV12-4
TGTGCCAGCACCAAGGACAGGGGGAACACTGAAGCTTTCTTT
CASTKDRGNTEAFF
>TRBJ1-5|NA|few|TRBV4-1
TGCGCCAGCAGCCAACGGGGTCAGCCCCAGCATTTT
CASSQRGQPQHF
>TRBJ1-1|NA|NA|TRBV6-1
TGTGCCAGCAGAAGCGGGGACGGGAACACTGAAGCTTTCTTT
CASRSGDGNTEAFF
>TRBJ2-2|NA|NA|TRBV6-2/TRBV6-3
TGTGCCAGCAATTACGGGTCTCTGAGGGCCGGGGAGCTGTTTTTT
CASNYGSLRAGELFF
>TRBJ1-1|NA|NA|TRBV11-3
TGTGCCAGCAGCTTAAGTTCTGAGGAGAACACTGAAGCTTTCTTT
CASSLSSEENTEAFF
>TRBJ2-2|TRBD2|many|TRBV12-3/TRBV12-4
TGTGCCAGCAGCCGGACTAGCGGGGGGGTTAGCACCGGGGAGCTGTTTTTT
CASSRTSGGVSTGELFF
>TRBJ1-2|TRBD1|many|TRBV7-2
TGTGCCAGCACCGCTAGCCCGACAGGGGGGGGCTACACCTTC
CASTASPTGGGYTF
>TRBJ1-2|NA|many|TRBV20-1
TGCAGTGCTAGGGCAAGTTCCTTAGCTAACTATGGCTACACCTTC
CSARASSLANYGYTF
>TRBJ2-2|NA|many|TRBV6-2/TRBV6-3
TGTGCCAGCAGTTACTCGGGTCTAGCGAGCGGGGAGCTGTTTTTT
CASSYSGLASGELFF
>TRBJ2-7|NA|NA|TRBV11-2
TGTGCCAGCAGCCGCCTCGGCGGGCTATTGGGTGAGCAGTACTTC
CASSRLGGLLGEQYF
>TRBJ1-6|NA|NA|TRBV6-5
TGTGCCAGCAGTTACACTCAGGGTGTGGATTCACCCCTCCACTTT
CASSYTQGVDSPLHF
>TRBJ2-7|NA|many|TRBV20-1
TGCAGTGCCGAGACGGGGGTCACCTACGAGCAGTACTTC
CSAETGVTYEQYF
>TRBJ2-2|TRBD1|NA|TRBV30
TGTGCCTGGAAACTAACAGGGGGCAGCACCGGGGAGCTGTTTTTT
CAWKLTGGSTGELFF
>TRBJ2-2|NA|many|TRBV10-3
TGTGCCACCTCCGGGACGGACGGGGAGCTGTTTTTT
CATSGTDGELFF